One T cell receptor (beta chain) is described in this entry. This record comes from a study of technical replicates of blood from a handful of donors. CDR1 SGHTA and CDR2 FQGNSA come from the germline V gene. V gave up 5 bases and J gave up 1 base, with 18 bases separating them. The CDR3 is 16 amino acids. The assay was immunoSEQ multiplex PCR, and TCRdb's table has in-frame clones only and misses some. In the table there are approximately 69,000 clones, roughly 96% of which are singletons. The sequencing sample was made of T cells isolated from PBMCs. The V and J genes are TRBV7-2 and TRBJ2-7; TRBD1 is a possible D gene (6 bases). This clonotype was sampled from a human donor in good health. Written as DNA, the CDR3 is TGTGCCAGCAGCCTACGAGCAGGGGACATTTCCTACGAGCAGTACTTC. Protein sequence: CASSLRAGDISYEQYF.